This entry describes one TCR beta chain. Its target is not known. The data are from a study of metastatic and nonmetastatic thyroid tumors. As for the study in general: Malignant thyroid and benign thyroid patients provided blood and tumor or nodule tissue whose repertoires were compared. Regarding the study as a whole: It was reportedly found that TCR beta diversity was significantly higher in malignant thyroid tumors than in benign nodules, a difference seen in both blood and tumor samples.

In the authors' workflow: Differences in CDR3 between clinicopathological groups were drawn on to build a classifier intended to discriminate distant-metastatic papillary thyroid cancer patients. TCRdb reprocessed the PCR reads using MiXCR. TCRdb, rather than the study authors, made the V and J calls. The data show about 16,000 clones, with approximately 32% seen just once and 7.3% held by the top ten. CDR1 and CDR2 from the germline V gene are SGHAT and FQNNGV. V lost 4 bases and J lost 6; bases outside the gene matches: 6. The CDR3 is 15 residues long. Until they underwent thyroid surgery, no patient had received any treatment.

Sequenced sample: tumor tissue. This TCR derives from a female donor with papillary thyroid cancer or a benign thyroid nodule (not recorded which). Some clones in this sample may be carry-over from other donors' samples. The chain is built from TRBV11-2 and TRBJ1-4, with 9 bases matching TRBD1. This CDR3 is CASSYHRDRDEKLFF. Written as DNA, the CDR3 is TGTGCCAGCAGCTACCACCGGGACAGGGATGAAAAACTGTTTTTT.